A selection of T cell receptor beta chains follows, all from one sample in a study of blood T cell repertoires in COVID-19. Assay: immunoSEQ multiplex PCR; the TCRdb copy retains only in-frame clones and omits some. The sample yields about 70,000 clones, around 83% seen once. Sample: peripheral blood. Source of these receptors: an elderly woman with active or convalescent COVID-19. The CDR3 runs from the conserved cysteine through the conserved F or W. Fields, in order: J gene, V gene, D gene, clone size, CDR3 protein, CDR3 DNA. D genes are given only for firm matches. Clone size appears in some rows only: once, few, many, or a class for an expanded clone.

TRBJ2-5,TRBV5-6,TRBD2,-,CASSFLTGGYRETQYF,TGTGCCAGCAGCTTCTTGACGGGGGGGTATCGAGAGACCCAGTACTTC
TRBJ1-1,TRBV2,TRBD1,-,CASSRQGNTEAFF,TGTGCCAGCAGTAGACAGGGAAACACTGAAGCTTTCTTT
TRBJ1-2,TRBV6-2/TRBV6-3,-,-,CASSYESAGNYGYTF,TGTGCCAGCAGTTACGAATCGGCGGGGAACTATGGCTACACCTTC
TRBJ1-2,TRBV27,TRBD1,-,CASSLTPGQRYRSYTF,TGTGCCAGCAGTTTAACACCGGGACAGCGATATAGGAGCTACACCTTC
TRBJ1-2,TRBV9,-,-,CASSAGGDGYTF,TGTGCCAGCAGCGCCGGGGGGGACGGCTACACCTTC
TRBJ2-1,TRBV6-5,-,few,CASSSTTNEQFF,TGTGCCAGCAGTTCCACTACCAATGAGCAGTTCTTC
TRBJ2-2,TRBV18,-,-,CASSLQTGELFF,TGTGCCAGCTCACTACAGACCGGGGAGCTGTTTTTT
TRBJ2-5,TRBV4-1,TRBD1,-,CASSQGRLGTGVWTQYF,TGCGCCAGCAGCCAAGGGAGACTCGGGACAGGGGTTTGGACCCAGTACTTC
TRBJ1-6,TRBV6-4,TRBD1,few,CASSVMTGDSPLHF,TGTGCCAGCAGTGTCATGACAGGGGACTCACCCCTCCACTTT
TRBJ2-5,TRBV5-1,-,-,CASSLSGGTLQETQYF,TGCGCCAGCAGCTTAAGTGGAGGGACCCTCCAAGAGACCCAGTACTTC
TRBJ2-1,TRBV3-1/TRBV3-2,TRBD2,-,CASSQPSGGEHNEQFF,TGTGCCAGCAGCCAACCTAGCGGGGGGGAACACAATGAGCAGTTCTTC
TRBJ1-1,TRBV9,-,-,CASSVGFGAEAFF,TGTGCCAGCAGCGTAGGTTTTGGGGCGGAAGCTTTCTTT
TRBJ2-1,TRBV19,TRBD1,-,CASSRRGLSNEQFF,TGTGCCAGTAGCCGCAGGGGGCTGTCCAATGAGCAGTTCTTC
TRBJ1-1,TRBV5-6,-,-,CASSLGGNTEAFF,TGTGCCAGCAGCTTAGGGGGGAACACTGAAGCTTTCTTT
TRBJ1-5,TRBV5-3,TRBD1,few,CARSLRDRGSNQPQHF,TGTGCCAGAAGCTTGAGGGACAGAGGGAGCAATCAGCCCCAGCATTTT
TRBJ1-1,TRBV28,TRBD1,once,CASSTGQGFRNTEAFF,TGTGCCAGCAGTACGGGACAGGGGTTTAGGAACACTGAAGCTTTCTTT
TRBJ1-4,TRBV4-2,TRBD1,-,CASSQQGAANEKLFF,TGTGCCAGCAGCCAACAGGGGGCGGCTAATGAAAAACTGTTTTTT
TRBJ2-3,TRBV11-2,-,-,CASSSSVRDTQYF,TGTGCCAGCAGCTCTAGTGTTAGAGATACGCAGTATTTT
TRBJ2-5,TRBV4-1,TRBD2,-,CASSQDGGVKTQYF,TGCGCCAGCAGCCAAGATGGGGGGGTTAAGACCCAGTACTTC
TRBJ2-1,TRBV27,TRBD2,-,CASSLGTSGVPSYNEQFF,TGTGCCAGCAGTTTAGGGACTAGCGGGGTCCCCTCCTACAATGAGCAGTTCTTC
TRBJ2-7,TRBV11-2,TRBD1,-,CASSSFDRAFYEQYF,TGTGCCAGCAGCTCATTCGACAGGGCATTTTACGAGCAGTACTTC
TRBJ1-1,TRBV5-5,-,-,CASSLWGPRRFEAFF,TGTGCCAGCAGCTTGTGGGGGCCACGACGATTCGAAGCTTTCTTT
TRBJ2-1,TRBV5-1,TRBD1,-,CASAQGATNEQFF,TGCGCCAGTGCACAGGGGGCGACGAATGAGCAGTTCTTC
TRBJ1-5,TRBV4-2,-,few,CASSQGGEQPQHF,TGTGCCAGCAGCCAAGGGGGGGAACAGCCCCAGCATTTT
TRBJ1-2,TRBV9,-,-,CASSVAGALGYGYTF,TGTGCCAGCAGCGTAGCAGGGGCGCTTGGCTATGGCTACACCTTC
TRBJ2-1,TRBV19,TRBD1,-,CASSIEGGQSYNEQFF,TGTGCCAGTAGTATAGAAGGGGGACAGTCCTACAATGAGCAGTTCTTC
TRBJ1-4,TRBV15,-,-,CATSRDQVVVREKLFF,TGTGCCACCAGCAGAGATCAAGTCGTAGTTCGTGAAAAACTGTTTTTT
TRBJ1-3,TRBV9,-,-,CASAGAPRNTIYF,TGTGCCTCAGCGGGAGCTCCGCGAAACACCATATATTTT
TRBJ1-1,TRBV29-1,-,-,CSVGEMNTEAFF,TGCAGCGTTGGGGAGATGAACACTGAAGCTTTCTTT
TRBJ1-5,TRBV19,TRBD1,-,CASSIGDRGGQPQHF,TGTGCCAGTAGTATAGGGGACAGGGGGGGACAGCCCCAGCATTTT
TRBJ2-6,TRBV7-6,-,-,CASSSRGANVLTF,TGTGCCAGCAGCTCGCGGGGGGCCAACGTCCTGACTTTC
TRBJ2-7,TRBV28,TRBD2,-,CPRRGGARGGLGRYEQYF,TGCCCCCGCCGGGGGGGGGCTCGGGGGGGGTTAGGTCGGTACGAGCAGTACTTC
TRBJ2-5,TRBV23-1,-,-,CASSLGLRLGLVVGETQYF,TGCGCCAGCAGTCTAGGTTTGCGGCTGGGGCTAGTAGTTGGAGAGACCCAGTACTTC
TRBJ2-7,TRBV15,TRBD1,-,CATSRTGAPGYEQYF,TGTGCCACCAGCAGAACAGGGGCGCCCGGATACGAGCAGTACTTC
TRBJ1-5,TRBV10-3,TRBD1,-,CATATGGQPQHF,TGTGCCACCGCGACAGGGGGCCAGCCCCAGCATTTT
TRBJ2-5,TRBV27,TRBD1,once,CASSPISGTGGETQYF,TGTGCCAGCAGTCCCATTTCCGGGACAGGGGGAGAGACCCAGTACTTC
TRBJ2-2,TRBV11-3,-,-,CASSLDAGELFF,TGTGCCAGCAGCTTAGACGCCGGGGAGCTGTTTTTT
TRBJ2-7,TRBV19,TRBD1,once,CASSPIPGQGSKQYF,TGTGCCAGTAGCCCAATTCCGGGACAGGGGTCGAAGCAGTACTTC
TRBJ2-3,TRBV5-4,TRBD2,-,CASSFGTRDTQYF,TGTGCCAGCAGCTTTGGGACTAGAGATACGCAGTATTTT
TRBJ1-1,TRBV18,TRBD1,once,CASSPGQPNTEAFF,TGTGCCAGCTCACCGGGACAGCCGAACACTGAAGCTTTCTTT
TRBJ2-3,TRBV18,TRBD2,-,CASSYSGGGNTDTQYF,TGTGCCAGCTCATATTCCGGCGGGGGTAACACAGATACGCAGTATTTT
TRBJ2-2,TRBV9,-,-,CASSVGGSATGELFF,TGTGCCAGCAGCGTAGGCGGCAGTGCTACCGGGGAGCTGTTTTTT